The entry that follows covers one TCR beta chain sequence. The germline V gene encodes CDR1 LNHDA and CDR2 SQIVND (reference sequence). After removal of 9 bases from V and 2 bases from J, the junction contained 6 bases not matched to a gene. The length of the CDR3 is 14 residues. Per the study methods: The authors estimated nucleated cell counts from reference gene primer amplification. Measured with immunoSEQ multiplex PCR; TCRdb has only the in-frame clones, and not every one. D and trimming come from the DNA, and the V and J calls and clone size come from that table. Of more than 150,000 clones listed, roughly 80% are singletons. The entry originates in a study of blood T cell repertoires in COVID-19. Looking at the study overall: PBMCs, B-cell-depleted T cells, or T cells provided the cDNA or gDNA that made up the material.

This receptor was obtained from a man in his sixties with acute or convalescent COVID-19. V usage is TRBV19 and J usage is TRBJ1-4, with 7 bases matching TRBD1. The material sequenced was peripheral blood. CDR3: CASRPGQTNEKLFF. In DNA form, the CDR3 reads TGTGCCAGCCGGCCGGGACAGACTAATGAAAAACTGTTTTTT.